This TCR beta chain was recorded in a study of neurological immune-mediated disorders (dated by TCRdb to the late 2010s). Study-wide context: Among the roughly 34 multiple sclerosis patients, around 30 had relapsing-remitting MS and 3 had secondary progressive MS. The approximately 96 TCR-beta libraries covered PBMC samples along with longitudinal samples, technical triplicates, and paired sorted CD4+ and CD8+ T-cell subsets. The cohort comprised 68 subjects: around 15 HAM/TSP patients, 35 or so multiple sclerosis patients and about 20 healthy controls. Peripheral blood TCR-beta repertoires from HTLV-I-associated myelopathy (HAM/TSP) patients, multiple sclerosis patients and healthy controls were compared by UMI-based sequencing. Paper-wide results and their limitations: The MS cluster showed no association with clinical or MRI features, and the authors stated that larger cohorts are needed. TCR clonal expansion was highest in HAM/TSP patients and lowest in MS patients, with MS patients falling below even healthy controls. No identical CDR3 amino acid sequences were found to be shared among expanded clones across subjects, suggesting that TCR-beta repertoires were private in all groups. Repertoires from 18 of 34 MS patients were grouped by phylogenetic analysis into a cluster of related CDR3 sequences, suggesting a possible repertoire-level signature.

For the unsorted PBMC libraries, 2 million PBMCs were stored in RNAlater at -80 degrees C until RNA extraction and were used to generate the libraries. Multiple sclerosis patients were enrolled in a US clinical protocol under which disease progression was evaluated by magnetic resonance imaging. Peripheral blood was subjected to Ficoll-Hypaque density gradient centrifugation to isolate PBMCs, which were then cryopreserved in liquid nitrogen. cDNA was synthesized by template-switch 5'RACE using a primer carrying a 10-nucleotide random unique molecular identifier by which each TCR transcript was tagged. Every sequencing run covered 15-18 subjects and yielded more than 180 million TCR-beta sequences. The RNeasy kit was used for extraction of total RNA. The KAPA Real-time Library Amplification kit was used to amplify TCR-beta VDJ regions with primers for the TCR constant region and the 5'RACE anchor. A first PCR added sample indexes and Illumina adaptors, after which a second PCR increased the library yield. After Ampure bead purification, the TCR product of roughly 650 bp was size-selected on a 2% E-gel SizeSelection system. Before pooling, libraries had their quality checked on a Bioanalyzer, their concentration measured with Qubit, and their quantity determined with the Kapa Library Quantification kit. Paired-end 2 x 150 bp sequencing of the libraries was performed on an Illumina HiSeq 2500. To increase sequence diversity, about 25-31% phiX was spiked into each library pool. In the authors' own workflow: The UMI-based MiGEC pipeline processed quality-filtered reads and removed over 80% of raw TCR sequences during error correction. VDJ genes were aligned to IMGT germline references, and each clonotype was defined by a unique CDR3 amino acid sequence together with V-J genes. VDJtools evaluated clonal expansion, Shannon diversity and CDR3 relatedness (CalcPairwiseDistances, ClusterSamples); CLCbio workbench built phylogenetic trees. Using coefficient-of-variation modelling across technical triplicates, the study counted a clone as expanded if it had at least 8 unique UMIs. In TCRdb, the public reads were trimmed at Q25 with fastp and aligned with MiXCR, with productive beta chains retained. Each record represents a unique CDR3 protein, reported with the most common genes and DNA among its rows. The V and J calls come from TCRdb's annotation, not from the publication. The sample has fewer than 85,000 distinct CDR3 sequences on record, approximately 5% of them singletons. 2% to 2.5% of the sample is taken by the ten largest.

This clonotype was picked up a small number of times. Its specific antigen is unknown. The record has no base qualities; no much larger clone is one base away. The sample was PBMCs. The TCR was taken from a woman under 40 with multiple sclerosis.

The DNA sequence reads TGTGCCAGCCGGACTAGCGTATACAATGAGCAGTTCTTC. Its protein is CASRTSVYNEQFF. The chain couples TRBV7-2 to TRBJ2-1; the central 9 bases match TRBD2. The V end gives up 8 bases and the J end 4 bases, leaving 3 bases in the junction not matched to a gene. From cysteine to phenylalanine, the CDR3 is 13 amino acids long. Of all the DNA, just the CDR3 is kept, 39 bases in frame from base 1. CDR1 and CDR2, looked up from the germline V gene, are SGHTA and FQGNSA.